This note documents a single TCR beta chain sequence. The sample comes from a study of blood T cell repertoires in COVID-19. Overall study context: Spain, Italy and the United States supplied samples that represented acute and convalescent COVID-19.

Germline V gene lookup returns CDR1 SGHTA and CDR2 FQGNSA. The V gene lost 3 bases and the J gene lost 5 bases, with 13 bases spanning the gap. CDR3 length: 14 residues. Profiling relied on immunoSEQ multiplex PCR, and the TCRdb table lists in-frame clones only, not all of them. This sample carries around 300,000 clones, about 88% of them seen once, and the ten largest clones take around 2.9%. Recruitment covered over 20 US areas and drew participants whose ages spanned roughly 18 to 90 years. Participant reports of clinical history set cohort assignment. Before being deemed recovered, Cohort 3 donors had two negative PCRs, clearance, or symptom resolution.

V is TRBV7-2 and J is TRBJ1-1; D is uncertain. Sequences were obtained from PBMCs or T cells enriched from blood (not recorded which). The receptor comes from a woman aged 45-65 years who had recovered from COVID-19. The CDR3 sequence: CASSLATGGTEAFF. Written as DNA, the CDR3 is TGTGCCAGCAGCTTGGCCACCGGAGGAACTGAAGCTTTCTTT.